This TCR beta chain was identified in a study of CXCR3-negative and CXCR3-positive naive CD8 T cells. Study results and caveats: Hydrophobicity was higher for TRB CDR3s found in CXCR3-positive naive cells than in CXCR3-negative naive cells.

Germline V gene lookup returns CDR1 SQVTM and CDR2 ANQGSEA. The CDR3 extends over 12 amino acids. Naive CD8+ T cells displayed a CD45RO-CCR7+CD27+CD95- phenotype. Note on this clonotype: Its matching antigen is unknown.

In preparing the TRB cDNA libraries, 5' RACE with UMI labels was used. TCRdb re-called the 5' RACE reads and gives one entry per CDR3 protein, without DNA. The listing records fewer than 90,000 distinct CDR3 sequences. The chain uses TRBV29-1 and TRBJ1-2. Sequencing was carried out using naive CXCR3- CD8+ T cells from blood. Subset of the sample: CD45RO-CCR7+CD27+CD95- naive CD8+ T cells lacking CXCR3 (TNR3-). The clonotype comes from a human donor in good health. Some clones in this sample may be carry-over from other donors' samples. CDR3 amino acids: CSVGELGYGYTF.